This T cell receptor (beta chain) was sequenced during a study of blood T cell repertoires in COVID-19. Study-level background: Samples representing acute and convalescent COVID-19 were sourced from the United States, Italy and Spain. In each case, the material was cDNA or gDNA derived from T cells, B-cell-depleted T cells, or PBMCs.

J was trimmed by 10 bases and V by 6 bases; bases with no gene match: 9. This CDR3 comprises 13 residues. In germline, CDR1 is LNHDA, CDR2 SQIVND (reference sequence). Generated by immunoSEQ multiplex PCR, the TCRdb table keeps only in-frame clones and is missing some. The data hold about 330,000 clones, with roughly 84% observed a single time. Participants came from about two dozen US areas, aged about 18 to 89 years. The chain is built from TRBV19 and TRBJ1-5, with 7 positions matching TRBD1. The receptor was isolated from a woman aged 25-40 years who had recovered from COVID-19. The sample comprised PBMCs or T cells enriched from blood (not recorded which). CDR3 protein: CASSPNDRDPQHF. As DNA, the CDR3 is TGTGCCAGTAGCCCAAATGACAGGGACCCCCAGCATTTT.